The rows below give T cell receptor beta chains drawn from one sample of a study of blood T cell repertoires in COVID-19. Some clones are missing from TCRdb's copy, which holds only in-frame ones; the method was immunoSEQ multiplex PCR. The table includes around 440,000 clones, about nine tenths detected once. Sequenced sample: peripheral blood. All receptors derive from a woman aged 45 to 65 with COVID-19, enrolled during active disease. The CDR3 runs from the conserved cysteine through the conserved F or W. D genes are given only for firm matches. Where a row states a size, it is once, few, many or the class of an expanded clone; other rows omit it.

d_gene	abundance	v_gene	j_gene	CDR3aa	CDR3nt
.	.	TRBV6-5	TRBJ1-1	CASSPGYSPNTEAFF	TGTGCCAGCAGCCCCGGTTACAGCCCGAACACTGAAGCTTTCTTT
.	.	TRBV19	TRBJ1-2	CASSIGQSGYGYTF	TGTGCCAGTAGTATAGGGCAATCGGGCTATGGCTACACCTTC
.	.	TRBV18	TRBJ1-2	CASSPTVSVWGYTF	TGTGCCAGCTCACCAACCGTTTCGGTGTGGGGCTACACCTTC
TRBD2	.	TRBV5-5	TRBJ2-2	CASSLTSGGAGELFF	TGTGCCAGCAGCTTGACTAGCGGGGGGGCCGGGGAGCTGTTTTTT
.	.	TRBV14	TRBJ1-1	CASSQDHSRGGTEAFF	TGTGCCAGCAGCCAAGATCATTCACGGGGGGGCACTGAAGCTTTCTTT
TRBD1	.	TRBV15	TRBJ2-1	CATSRFGQGSYNEQFF	TGTGCCACCAGCAGATTTGGACAGGGCTCCTACAATGAGCAGTTCTTC
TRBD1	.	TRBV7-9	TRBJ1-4	CASSQNRGELFF	TGTGCCAGCAGCCAAAACAGGGGTGAACTGTTTTTT
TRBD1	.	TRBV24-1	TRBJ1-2	CATSAGTGRGYTF	TGTGCCACCAGTGCCGGGACAGGGCGCGGCTACACCTTC
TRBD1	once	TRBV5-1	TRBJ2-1	CASGTGEVWNEQFF	TGCGCCAGCGGGACAGGGGAAGTTTGGAATGAGCAGTTCTTC
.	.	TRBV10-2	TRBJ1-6	CASTRGGMGGSYNSPLHF	TGCGCCAGCACCCGTGGGGGGATGGGAGGCTCCTATAATTCACCCCTCCACTTT
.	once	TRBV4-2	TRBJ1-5	CASSQEFGQNQPQHF	TGTGCCAGCAGCCAAGAGTTCGGACAAAATCAGCCCCAGCATTTT
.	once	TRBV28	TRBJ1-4	CASSFDGATNEKLFF	TGTGCCAGCAGTTTCGACGGAGCAACTAATGAAAAACTGTTTTTT
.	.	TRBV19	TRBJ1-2	CASTSPEIYGYTF	TGTGCCAGTACTAGCCCGGAGATCTATGGCTACACCTTC
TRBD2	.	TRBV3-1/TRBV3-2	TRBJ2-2	CASSLSGATGELFF	TGTGCCAGCAGCCTCAGCGGGGCCACCGGGGAGCTGTTTTTT
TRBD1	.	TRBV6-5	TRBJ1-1	CASRGQPSGTEAFF	TGTGCCAGCAGGGGACAGCCTTCGGGGACTGAAGCTTTCTTT
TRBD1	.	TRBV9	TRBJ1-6	CASSAGQGTLHF	TGTGCCAGCAGCGCGGGACAGGGAACCCTCCACTTT
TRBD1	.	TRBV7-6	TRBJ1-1	CASSPGQGDTEAFF	TGTGCCAGCAGCCCCGGACAGGGGGACACTGAAGCTTTCTTT
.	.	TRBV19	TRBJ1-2	CASSIDPGGRGVYGYTF	TGTGCCAGTAGTATAGATCCCGGAGGACGAGGAGTCTATGGCTACACCTTC
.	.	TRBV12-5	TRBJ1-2	CASGHRGKRGYTF	TGTGCTAGTGGTCACAGAGGGAAGAGGGGCTACACCTTC
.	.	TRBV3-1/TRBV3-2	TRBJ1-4	CASSQGAVEKLFF	TGTGCCAGCAGCCAGGGGGCAGTTGAAAAACTGTTTTTT
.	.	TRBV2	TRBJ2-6	CASTRRGAQRSGANVLTF	TGTGCCAGCACTCGGCGGGGTGCCCAAAGGTCTGGGGCCAACGTCCTGACTTTC
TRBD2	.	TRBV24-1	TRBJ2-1	CATSDSGLAGGPSNEQFF	TGTGCCACCAGTGATTCCGGACTAGCGGGGGGGCCAAGCAATGAGCAGTTCTTC
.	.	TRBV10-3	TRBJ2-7	CAISEGVYEQYF	TGTGCCATCAGTGAGGGAGTTTACGAGCAGTACTTC
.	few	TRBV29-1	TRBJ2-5	CSVGRRETQYF	TGCAGCGTCGGAAGGAGAGAGACCCAGTACTTC
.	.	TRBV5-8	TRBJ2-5	CASSLVLTGTPLKETQYF	TGTGCCAGCAGCTTGGTTTTGACGGGGACTCCCTTAAAGGAGACCCAGTACTTC
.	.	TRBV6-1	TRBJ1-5	CASSEGIPGHVF	TGTGCCAGCAGTGAAGGAATACCGGGACACGTTTTT
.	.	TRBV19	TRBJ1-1	CASNNPPGQNTEAFF	TGTGCCAGTAACAACCCCCCGGGACAGAACACTGAAGCTTTCTTT
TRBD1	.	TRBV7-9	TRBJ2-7	CASSRPGQGSYEQYF	TGTGCCAGCAGCCGCCCGGGACAGGGATCCTACGAGCAGTACTTC
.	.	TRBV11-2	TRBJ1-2	CASSFIRVLYPGDYTF	TGTGCCAGCAGCTTTATCCGGGTCCTCTATCCGGGGGACTACACCTTC
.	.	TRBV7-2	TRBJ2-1	CASSANFEQFF	TGTGCCAGCAGCGCCAACTTCGAGCAGTTCTTC
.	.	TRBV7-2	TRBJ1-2	CASSSRRDTLGYGYTF	TGTGCCAGCAGCTCGCGTAGGGACACCCTTGGCTATGGCTACACCTTC
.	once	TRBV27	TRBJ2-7	CASSLMAGPYEQYF	TGTGCCAGCAGTTTAATGGCAGGGCCCTACGAGCAGTACTTC
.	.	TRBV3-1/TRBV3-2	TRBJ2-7	CASSQGRSLQYEQYF	TGTGCCAGCAGCCAAGGTCGGTCCCTACAGTACGAGCAGTACTTC
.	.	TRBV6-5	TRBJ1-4	CASSRTYRERLFF	TGTGCCAGCAGCCGAACCTACAGGGAAAGGCTGTTTTTT
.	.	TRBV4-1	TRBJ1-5	CASSQNNRDPFFNQPQHF	TGCGCCAGCAGCCAAAATAACAGGGATCCCTTTTTCAATCAGCCCCAGCATTTT
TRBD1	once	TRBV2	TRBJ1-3	CASATSGQDSGNTIYF	TGTGCCAGCGCAACTAGTGGACAGGACTCTGGAAACACCATATATTTT
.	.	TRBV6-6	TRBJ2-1	CASSYSRGVGNEQFF	TGTGCCAGCAGTTACTCCAGGGGAGTCGGTAATGAGCAGTTCTTC
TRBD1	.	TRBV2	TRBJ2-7	CASRRQGWSIEQYF	TGTGCCAGCAGGAGACAGGGTTGGAGTATAGAGCAGTACTTC
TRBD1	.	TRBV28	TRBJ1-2	CASSPGQGRPYYGYTF	TGTGCCAGCAGTCCAGGACAGGGTAGACCCTACTATGGCTACACCTTC
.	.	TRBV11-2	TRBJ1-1	CASSLDRTALNTEAFF	TGTGCCAGCAGCCTTGACCGGACAGCATTGAACACTGAAGCTTTCTTT
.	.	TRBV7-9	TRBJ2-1	CASSLEKTGNEQFF	TGTGCCAGCAGCTTAGAAAAAACAGGCAATGAGCAGTTCTTC
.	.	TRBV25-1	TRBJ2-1	CASSELGLMKFF	TGTGCCAGCAGTGAATTGGGACTGATGAAGTTCTTC
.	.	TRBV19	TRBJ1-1	CASFPYEGHEAFF	TGTGCCAGTTTCCCCTACGAGGGCCATGAAGCTTTCTTT
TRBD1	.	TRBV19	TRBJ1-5	CASRVTGGSQPQHF	TGTGCCAGTAGGGTTACAGGGGGTAGTCAGCCCCAGCATTTT
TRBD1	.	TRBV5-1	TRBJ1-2	CASSWGWGQDYGYTF	TGCGCCAGCAGCTGGGGCTGGGGACAGGACTATGGCTACACCTTC
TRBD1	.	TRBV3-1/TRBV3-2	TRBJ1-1	CASSQGQTSLNTEAFF	TGTGCCAGCAGCCAGGGACAGACCAGTTTGAACACTGAAGCTTTCTTT
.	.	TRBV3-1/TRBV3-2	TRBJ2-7	CASSQGDYEQYF	TGTGCCAGCAGCCAAGGAGACTACGAGCAGTACTTC
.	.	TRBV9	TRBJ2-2	CASSVTVDGELFF	TGTGCCAGCAGCGTGACAGTGGACGGGGAGCTGTTTTTT
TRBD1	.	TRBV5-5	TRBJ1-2	CASSLGTGDYGYTF	TGTGCCAGCAGCTTAGGGACAGGCGACTATGGCTACACCTTC
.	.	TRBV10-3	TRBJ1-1	CAISVSAGYTEAFF	TGTGCCATCAGTGTATCGGCGGGGTACACTGAAGCTTTCTTT
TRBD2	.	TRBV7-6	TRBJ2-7	CASTQTSGGANEQYF	TGTGCCAGCACCCAAACTAGCGGGGGGGCGAATGAGCAGTACTTC
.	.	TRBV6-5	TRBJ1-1	CVIGREVPEAFF	TGTGTCATTGGTCGAGAGGTCCCAGAAGCTTTCTTT
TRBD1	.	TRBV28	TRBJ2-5	CASSLEAGGAGQETQYF	TGTGCCAGCAGTTTGGAGGCAGGGGGCGCGGGCCAAGAGACCCAGTACTTC
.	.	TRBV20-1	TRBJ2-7	CSASRLPRGEQYF	TGCAGTGCTAGTAGGCTCCCCCGGGGCGAGCAGTACTTC